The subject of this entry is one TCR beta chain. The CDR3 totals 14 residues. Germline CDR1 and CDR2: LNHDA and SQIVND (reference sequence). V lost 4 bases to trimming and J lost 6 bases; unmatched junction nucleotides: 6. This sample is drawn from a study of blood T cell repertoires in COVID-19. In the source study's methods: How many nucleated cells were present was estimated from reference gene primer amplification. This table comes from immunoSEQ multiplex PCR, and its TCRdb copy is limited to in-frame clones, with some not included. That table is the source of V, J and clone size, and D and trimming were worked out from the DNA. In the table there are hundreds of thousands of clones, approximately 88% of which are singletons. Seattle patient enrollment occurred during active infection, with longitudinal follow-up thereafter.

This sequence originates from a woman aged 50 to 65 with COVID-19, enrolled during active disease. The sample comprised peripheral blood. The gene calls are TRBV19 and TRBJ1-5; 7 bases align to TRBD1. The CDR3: CASSRDRDGQPQHF. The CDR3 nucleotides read TGTGCCAGTAGTAGAGACAGGGATGGTCAGCCCCAGCATTTT.